The clone carrying this T cell receptor beta chain was counted a single time. This sample was taken from a study of cytomegalovirus exposure and HLA in healthy donors. Produced via immunoSEQ multiplex PCR; TCRdb's table is partial and in-frame only. The sample contains fewer than 250,000 clones, approximately 87% of which appear only once. V dropped 4 bases and J dropped 4 bases, with 13 bases sitting between them. From germline, CDR1 is ENHRY and CDR2 SYGVKD. The CDR3 has 14 amino acids. Material: PBMCs. The chain employs TRBV10-3 and TRBJ1-2; no clear D. This receptor was identified in a man between 18 and 35 years old in good health and CMV-seronegative. CDR3 DNA: TGTGCCATCAGTGGAGTAAGGGAGGTCTATGGCTACACCTTC. This codes for CAISGVREVYGYTF.